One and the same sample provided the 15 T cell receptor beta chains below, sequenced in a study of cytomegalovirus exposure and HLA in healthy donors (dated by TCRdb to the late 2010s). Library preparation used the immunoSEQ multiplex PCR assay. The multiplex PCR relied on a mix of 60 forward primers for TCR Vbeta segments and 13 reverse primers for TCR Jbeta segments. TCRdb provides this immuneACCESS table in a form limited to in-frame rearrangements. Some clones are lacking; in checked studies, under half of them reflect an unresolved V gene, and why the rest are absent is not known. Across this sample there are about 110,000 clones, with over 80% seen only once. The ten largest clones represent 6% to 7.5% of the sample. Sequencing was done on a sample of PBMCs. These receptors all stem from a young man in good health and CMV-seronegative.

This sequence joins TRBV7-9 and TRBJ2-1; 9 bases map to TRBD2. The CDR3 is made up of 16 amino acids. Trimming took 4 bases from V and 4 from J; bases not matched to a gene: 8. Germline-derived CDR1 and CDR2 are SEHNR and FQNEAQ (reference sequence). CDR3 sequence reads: CASSSWRLADYNEQFF. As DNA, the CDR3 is TGTGCCAGCAGCTCCTGGAGACTAGCGGATTACAATGAGCAGTTCTTC.

CDR3 sequence reads: CASSITGTGASHEEFF. In nucleotides, the CDR3 is TGTGCCAGCAGCATAACCGGGACAGGGGCCTCTCACGAGGAGTTCTTC. This chain links TRBV7-2 with TRBJ2-1; 10 bases match TRBD1. Germline CDR1 is SGHTA and CDR2 is FQGNSA. V lost 5 bases to trimming and J lost 14 bases; unmatched junction nucleotides: 18. The CDR3 has 16 amino acids.

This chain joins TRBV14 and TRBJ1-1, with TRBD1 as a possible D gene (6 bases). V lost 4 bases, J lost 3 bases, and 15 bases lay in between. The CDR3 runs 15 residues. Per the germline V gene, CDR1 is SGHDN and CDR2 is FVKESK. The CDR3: CASSLQGPMYTEAFF. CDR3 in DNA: TGTGCCAGCAGCCTACAGGGCCCCATGTACACTGAAGCTTTCTTT.

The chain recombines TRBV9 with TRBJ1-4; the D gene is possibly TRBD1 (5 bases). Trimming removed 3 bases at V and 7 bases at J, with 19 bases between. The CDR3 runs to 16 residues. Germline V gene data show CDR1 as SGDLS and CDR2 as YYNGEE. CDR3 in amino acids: CASSGSGTPRGEKLFF. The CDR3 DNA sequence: TGTGCCAGCAGCGGAAGCGGGACTCCGAGGGGTGAAAAACTGTTTTTT. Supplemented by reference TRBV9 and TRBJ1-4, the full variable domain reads DSGVTQTPKHLITATGQRVTLRCSPRSGDLSVYWYQQSLDQGLQFLIQYYNGEERAKGNILERFSAQQFPDLHSELNLSSLELGDSALYFCASSGSGTPRGEKLFFGSGTQLSVL.

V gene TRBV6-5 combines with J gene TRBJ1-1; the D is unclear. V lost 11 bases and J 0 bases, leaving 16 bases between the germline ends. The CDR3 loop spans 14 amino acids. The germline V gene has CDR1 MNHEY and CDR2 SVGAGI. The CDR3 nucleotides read TGTGCCGTTTCGGAGGTTCGCATGAACACTGAAGCTTTCTTT. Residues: CAVSEVRMNTEAFF.

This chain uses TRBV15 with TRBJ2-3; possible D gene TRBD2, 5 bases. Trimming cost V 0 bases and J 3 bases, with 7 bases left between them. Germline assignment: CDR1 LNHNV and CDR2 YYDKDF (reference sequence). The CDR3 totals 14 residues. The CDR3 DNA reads TGTGCCACCAGCAGAGATGGGAGTACAGATACGCAGTATTTT. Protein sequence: CATSRDGSTDTQYF. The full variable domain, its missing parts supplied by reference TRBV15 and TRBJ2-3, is DAMVIQNPRYQVTQFGKPVTLSCSQTLNHNVMYWYQQKSSQAPKLLFHYYDKDFNNEADTPDNFQSRRPNTSFCFLDIRSPGLGDTAMYLCATSRDGSTDTQYFGPGTRLTVL.

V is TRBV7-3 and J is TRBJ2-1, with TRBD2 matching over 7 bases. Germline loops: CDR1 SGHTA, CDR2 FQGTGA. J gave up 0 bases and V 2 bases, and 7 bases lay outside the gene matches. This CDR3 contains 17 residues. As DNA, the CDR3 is TGTGCCAGCAGCTTATCTAGCGGACTCGGCTCCTACAATGAGCAGTTCTTC. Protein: CASSLSSGLGSYNEQFF. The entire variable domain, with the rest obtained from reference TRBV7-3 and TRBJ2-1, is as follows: GAGVSQTPSNKVTEKGKYVELRCDPISGHTALYWYRQSLGQGPEFLIYFQGTGAADDSGLPNDRFFAVRPEGSVSTLKIQRTERGDSAVYLCASSLSSGLGSYNEQFFGPGTRLTVL.

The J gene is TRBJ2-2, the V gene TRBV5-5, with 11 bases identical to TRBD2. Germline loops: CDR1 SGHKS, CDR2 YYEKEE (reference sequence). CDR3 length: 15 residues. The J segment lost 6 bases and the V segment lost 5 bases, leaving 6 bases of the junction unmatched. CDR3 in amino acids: CASRFSGRAPGELFF. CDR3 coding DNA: TGTGCCAGCAGGTTTAGCGGGAGGGCCCCCGGGGAGCTGTTTTTT.

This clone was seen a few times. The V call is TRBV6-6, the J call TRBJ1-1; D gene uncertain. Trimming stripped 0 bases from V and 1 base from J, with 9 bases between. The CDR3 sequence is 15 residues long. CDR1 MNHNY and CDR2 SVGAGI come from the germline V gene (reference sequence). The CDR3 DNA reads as TGTGCCAGCAGTTACTCGTCCCTCGGGAACACTGAAGCTTTCTTT. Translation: CASSYSSLGNTEAFF.

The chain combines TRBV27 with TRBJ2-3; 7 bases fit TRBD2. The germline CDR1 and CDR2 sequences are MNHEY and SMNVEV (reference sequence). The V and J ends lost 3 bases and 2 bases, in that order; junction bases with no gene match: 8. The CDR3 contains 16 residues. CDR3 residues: CASSFGLADFTDTQYF. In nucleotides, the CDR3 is TGTGCCAGCAGTTTCGGGCTAGCGGACTTCACAGATACGCAGTATTTT.

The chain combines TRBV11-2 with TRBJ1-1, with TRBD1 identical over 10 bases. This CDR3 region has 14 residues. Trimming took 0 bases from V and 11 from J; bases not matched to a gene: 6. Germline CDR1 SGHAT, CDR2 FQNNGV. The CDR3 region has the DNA TGTGCCAGCAGCTTAGAGGGACAGGGGTGGTTGGCTTTCTTT. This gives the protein CASSLEGQGWLAFF.

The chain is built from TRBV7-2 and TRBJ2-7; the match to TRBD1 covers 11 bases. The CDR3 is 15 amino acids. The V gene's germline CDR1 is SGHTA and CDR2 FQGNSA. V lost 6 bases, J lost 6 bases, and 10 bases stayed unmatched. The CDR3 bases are TGTGCCAGCAGAAAGGACAGGGGGCGATCGGGCGAGCAGTACTTC. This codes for CASRKDRGRSGEQYF.

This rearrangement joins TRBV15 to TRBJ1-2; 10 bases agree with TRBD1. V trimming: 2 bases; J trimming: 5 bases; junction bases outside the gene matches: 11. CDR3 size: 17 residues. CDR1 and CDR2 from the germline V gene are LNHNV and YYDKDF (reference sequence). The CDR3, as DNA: TGTGCCACCAGCAGATCGACAGGGGGCAGGATAAATTATGGCTACACCTTC. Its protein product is CATSRSTGGRINYGYTF.

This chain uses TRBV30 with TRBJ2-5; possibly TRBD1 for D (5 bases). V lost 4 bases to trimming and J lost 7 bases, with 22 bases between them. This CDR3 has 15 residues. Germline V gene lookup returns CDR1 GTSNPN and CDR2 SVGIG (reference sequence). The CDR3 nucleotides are TGTGCCTGGAACACCATTGAGTGGGGCCGCATGACCCAGTACTTC. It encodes CAWNTIEWGRMTQYF. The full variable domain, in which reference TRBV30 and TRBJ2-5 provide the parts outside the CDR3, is SQTIHQWPATLVQPVGSPLSLECTVEGTSNPNLYWYRQAAGRGLQLLFYSVGIGQISSEVPQNLSASRPQDRQFILSSKKLLLSDSGFYLCAWNTIEWGRMTQYFGPGTRLLVL.

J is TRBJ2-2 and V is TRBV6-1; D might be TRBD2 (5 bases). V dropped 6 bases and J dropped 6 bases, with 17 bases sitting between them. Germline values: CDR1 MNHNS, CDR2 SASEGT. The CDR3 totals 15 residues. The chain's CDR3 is CASRVGSSGPGELFF. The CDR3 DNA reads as TGTGCCAGCAGGGTAGGGAGTAGTGGTCCCGGGGAGCTGTTTTTT.